This T cell receptor beta chain is drawn from a study of regulatory T cells in long-lasting Graves disease. Study background: By definition, persistent Graves' disease involved antithyroid drugs for over 5 years alongside positive TSH receptor antibodies. Whole-study findings and limits: Patients whose Graves' disease persisted exhibited lower TCR diversity than those newly diagnosed. Gene preferences differed: TRBV28, TRBJ1-2, TRBJ2-5 in persistent cases.

With iRepertoire HTBI primers and Arm-PCR of CDR3 regions, TCR beta libraries were built. From the multiplex PCR reads, TCRdb called clonotypes with MiXCR, one entry per CDR3 protein. The sample lists 400,000 to 500,000 distinct CDR3 sequences; 20% to 25% were seen once. Stated time point: persistent/refractory GD, antithyroid drugs over 5 years with positive TRAb. Generation of the TCR library employed RNA extracted from PBMCs. All patients originated from an endocrinology department located in Xi'an, China. V was clipped by 2 bases and J by 8 bases, with 9 bases between them. The germline gives CDR1 DFQATT, CDR2 SNEGSKA (reference sequence). The CDR3 is made up of 11 amino acids. This clonotype appeared many times. What it binds is not known.

The material sequenced was peripheral blood mononuclear cells (PBMCs), taken when the disease was refractory, from a patient treated with antithyroid drugs. The V and J genes are TRBV20-1 and TRBJ1-2, with D unclear. The clonotype comes from a female donor with Graves disease. CDR3: CSARRPEGYTF. The CDR3 nucleotides are TGCAGTGCTAGACGGCCAGAAGGCTACACCTTC.